The clone carrying this TCR beta chain was detected only a few times. From RNA transcripts, TCR beta CDR3 regions were amplified. In the first-round RT-PCR of the TCR CDR3, the HTBI primer set was used. TCRdb passed the multiplex PCR reads through MiXCR, listing each CDR3 protein once. The sample contains roughly 380,000 distinct CDR3 sequences, less than 15% of which appear only once. This entry comes from a study of T cells in Graves' hyperthyroidism and ophthalmopathy. Germline V gives CDR1 SGHNT, CDR2 YYREEE (reference sequence). The CDR3 spans 19 residues. Losses at the gene ends were 4 bases for V and 9 bases for J; bases not matched to a gene: 19.

The chain carries TRBV5-4 and TRBJ1-6; the match to TRBD1 covers 10 bases. The TCR originated in a man aged 30 to 39 with Graves' hyperthyroidism that later progressed to Graves' ophthalmopathy. Sequencing used blood. CDR3 nucleotide sequence: TGTGCCAGCAGCCTGCCCGTGACAGGGGGCTCCATATTGGGTTCACCCCTCCACTTT. This sequence encodes CASSLPVTGGSILGSPLHF. The variable domain in full, with the rest retrieved from reference TRBV5-4 and TRBJ1-6, is ETGVTQSPTHLIKTRGQQVTLRCSSQSGHNTVSWYQQALGQGPQFIFQYYREEENGRGNFPPRFSGLQFPNYSSELNVNALELDDSALYLCASSLPVTGGSILGSPLHFGNGTRLTVT.